The clone carrying this T cell receptor (beta chain) was detected ten times or more. Its target is unknown. Thyroid surgery had not been preceded by any treatment in any patient. V was clipped by 3 bases and J by 7 bases; unmatched bases: 10. Germline V gives CDR1 GTSNPN, CDR2 SVGIG (reference sequence). CDR3 size: 15 residues. Per the authors' pipeline: A distant-metastasis classifier for papillary thyroid cancer was built using CDR3 differences across clinicopathological groups. TCRdb reprocessed the PCR reads using MiXCR. V and J calls and clone size were set by TCRdb, not the authors. This table has about 50,000 clones, 4% appearing once. The sample is drawn from a study of metastatic and nonmetastatic thyroid tumors. Across the study: Repertoires from blood and tumor or nodule tissue of malignant and benign thyroid patients were compared.

Study-wide results and limits: It was reported that TCR beta diversity was significantly higher in malignant thyroid tumors than benign nodules, in blood and tumor.

The receptor's source is a female donor with papillary thyroid cancer or a benign thyroid nodule (not recorded which). Some clones in this sample may be carry-over from other donors' samples. The sequenced sample consisted of blood. The rearrangement uses TRBV30 and TRBJ1-4, with TRBD1 matching 8 bases. The CDR3: CAWRGGTGGREKLFF. For the CDR3, the DNA is TGTGCCTGGAGGGGAGGGACAGGCGGCCGTGAAAAACTGTTTTTT.